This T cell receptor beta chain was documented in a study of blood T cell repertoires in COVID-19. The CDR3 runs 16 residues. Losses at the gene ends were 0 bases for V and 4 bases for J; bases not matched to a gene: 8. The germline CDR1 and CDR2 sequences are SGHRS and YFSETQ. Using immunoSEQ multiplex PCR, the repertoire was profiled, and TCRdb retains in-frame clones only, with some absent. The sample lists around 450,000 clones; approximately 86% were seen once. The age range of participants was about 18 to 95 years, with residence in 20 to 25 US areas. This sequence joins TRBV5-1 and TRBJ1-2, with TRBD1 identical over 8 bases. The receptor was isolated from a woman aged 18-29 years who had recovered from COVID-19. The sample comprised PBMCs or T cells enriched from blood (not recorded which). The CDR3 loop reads CASSLEVGQGAYGYTF. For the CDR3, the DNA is TGCGCCAGCAGCTTGGAGGTGGGGCAGGGGGCCTATGGCTACACCTTC. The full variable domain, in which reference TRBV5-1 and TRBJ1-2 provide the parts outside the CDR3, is KAGVTQTPRYLIKTRGQQVTLSCSPISGHRSVSWYQQTPGQGLQFLFEYFSETQRNKGNFPGRFSGRQFSNSRSEMNVSTLELGDSALYLCASSLEVGQGAYGYTFGSGTRLTVV.